The rows below give T cell receptor beta chains drawn from one sample of a study of cytomegalovirus exposure and HLA in healthy donors. Here immunoSEQ multiplex PCR was the method, and the copy in TCRdb shows in-frame clones only, minus some. Here the sample spans approximately 120,000 clones, 76% being singletons. Sequencing used PBMCs. The origin of the receptors is a middle-aged man in good health and CMV-seronegative. CDR3s include the opening cysteine and the closing phenylalanine or tryptophan. Each record gives: clone size, V gene, J gene, D gene, CDR3 DNA, CDR3 protein. A D gene is named only where the DNA matches it firmly. Some rows have no size entry. The others give once, few or many, or a class for an expanded clone.

abundance: NA; v_gene: TRBV7-2; j_gene: TRBJ1-2; d_gene: NA; CDR3nt: TGTGCCAGCAGCTTAGGGGGTCGGGGGGCTGCCTATGGCTACACCTTC; CDR3aa: CASSLGGRGAAYGYTF
abundance: NA; v_gene: TRBV7-3; j_gene: TRBJ2-1; d_gene: TRBD1; CDR3nt: TGTGCCAGCAGCTTATGGGGGGACAGGGATTTCGATGAGCAGTTCTTC; CDR3aa: CASSLWGDRDFDEQFF
abundance: few; v_gene: TRBV6-5; j_gene: TRBJ1-4; d_gene: NA; CDR3nt: TGTGCCAGCAGGACACCGGATAATGAAAAACTGTTTTTT; CDR3aa: CASRTPDNEKLFF
abundance: NA; v_gene: TRBV18; j_gene: TRBJ1-5; d_gene: TRBD1; CDR3nt: TGTGCCAGCTCACCACAGACAGGGGCTAGTAATCAGCCCCAGCATTTT; CDR3aa: CASSPQTGASNQPQHF
abundance: few; v_gene: TRBV6-6; j_gene: TRBJ1-5; d_gene: NA; CDR3nt: TGTGCCATCGGCAGGGAAGCCAATCAGCCCCAGCATTTT; CDR3aa: CAIGREANQPQHF
abundance: NA; v_gene: TRBV5-1; j_gene: TRBJ1-1; d_gene: NA; CDR3nt: TGCGCCAGCAGCAACGCTCAGGGTATAAGTGTAGGAGCTTTCTTT; CDR3aa: CASSNAQGISVGAFF
abundance: NA; v_gene: TRBV18; j_gene: TRBJ1-6; d_gene: NA; CDR3nt: TGTGCCAGCTCAGTCCAGGGTATTCGGTCACCCCTCCACTTT; CDR3aa: CASSVQGIRSPLHF
abundance: few; v_gene: TRBV2; j_gene: TRBJ1-2; d_gene: NA; CDR3nt: TGTGCCAGCAGTGAAGCGCGGGTGGGCAGTGGTGGCTACACCTTC; CDR3aa: CASSEARVGSGGYTF
abundance: NA; v_gene: TRBV7-8; j_gene: TRBJ1-4; d_gene: TRBD1; CDR3nt: TGTGCCAGCAGCGGGCCGGGACAGGGGTCAGGCGATGAAAAACTGTTTTTT; CDR3aa: CASSGPGQGSGDEKLFF
abundance: once; v_gene: TRBV7-2; j_gene: TRBJ2-3; d_gene: TRBD1; CDR3nt: TGTGCCAGCAGTCGTAGAGGGGGACAGGGGGATACGCAGTATTTT; CDR3aa: CASSRRGGQGDTQYF
abundance: NA; v_gene: TRBV18; j_gene: TRBJ1-5; d_gene: NA; CDR3nt: TGTGCCAGCTCGGACTTTGGCAATCAGCCCCAGCATTTT; CDR3aa: CASSDFGNQPQHF
abundance: NA; v_gene: TRBV13; j_gene: TRBJ2-5; d_gene: TRBD2; CDR3nt: TGTGCCAGCAGCAAGCGACTAGCGGGGGGCCAAGAGACCCAGTACTTC; CDR3aa: CASSKRLAGGQETQYF
abundance: NA; v_gene: TRBV5-1; j_gene: TRBJ1-1; d_gene: NA; CDR3nt: TGCGCCAGCAGTCCAATCGGGAACACTGAAGCTTTCTTT; CDR3aa: CASSPIGNTEAFF
abundance: NA; v_gene: TRBV4-2; j_gene: TRBJ1-2; d_gene: NA; CDR3nt: TGTGCCAGCAGCCAAGTGGACACCTCGTATGGCTATGGCTACACCTTC; CDR3aa: CASSQVDTSYGYGYTF
abundance: NA; v_gene: TRBV5-1; j_gene: TRBJ2-1; d_gene: TRBD2; CDR3nt: TGCGCCAGCAGTCCGACTCTAGCGGAATACAATGAGCAGTTCTTC; CDR3aa: CASSPTLAEYNEQFF
abundance: NA; v_gene: TRBV7-2; j_gene: TRBJ1-1; d_gene: TRBD1; CDR3nt: TGTGCCAGCAGCCCCCGTGGACAGGGGGCATTTCGAGGGACTGAAGCTTTCTTT; CDR3aa: CASSPRGQGAFRGTEAFF